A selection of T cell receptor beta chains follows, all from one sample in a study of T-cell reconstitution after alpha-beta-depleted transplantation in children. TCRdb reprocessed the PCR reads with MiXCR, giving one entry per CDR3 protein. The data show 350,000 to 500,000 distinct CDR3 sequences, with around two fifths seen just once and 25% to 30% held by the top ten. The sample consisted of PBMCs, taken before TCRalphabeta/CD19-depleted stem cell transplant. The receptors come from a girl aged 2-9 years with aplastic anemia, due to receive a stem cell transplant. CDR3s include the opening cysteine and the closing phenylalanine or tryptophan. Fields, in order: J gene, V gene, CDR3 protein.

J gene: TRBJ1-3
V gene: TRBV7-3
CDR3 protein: CASRQTGSGNTIYF

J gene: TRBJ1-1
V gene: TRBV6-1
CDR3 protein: CASTSTGNTEAFF

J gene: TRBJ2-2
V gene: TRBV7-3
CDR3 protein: CASSLTVASGTGELFF

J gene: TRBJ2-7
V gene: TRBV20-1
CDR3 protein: CSARDLDRRTRGYEQYF

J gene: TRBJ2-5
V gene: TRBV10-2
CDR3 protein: CASSDQETQYF

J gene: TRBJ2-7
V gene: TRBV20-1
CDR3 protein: CSARLDRDYEQYF

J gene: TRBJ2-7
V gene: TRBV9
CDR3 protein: CASSVGPSELNYEQYF

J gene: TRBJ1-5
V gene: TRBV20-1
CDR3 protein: CSASPWDGGNQPQHF

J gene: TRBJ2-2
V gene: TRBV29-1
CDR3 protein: CIGRETRDTGELFF

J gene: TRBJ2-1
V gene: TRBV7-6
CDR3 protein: CASSLGGSGRSYNEQFF

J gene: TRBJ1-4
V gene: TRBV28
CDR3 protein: CASRRQVQNEKLFF

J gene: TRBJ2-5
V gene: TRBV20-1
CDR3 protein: CSGQLAGHQETQYF

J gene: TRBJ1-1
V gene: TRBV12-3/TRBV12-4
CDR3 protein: CASSHTGDTEAFF